This entry is about one T cell receptor (beta chain). V dropped 6 bases and J dropped 2; count of bases not matched to a gene: 10. The CDR3 totals 15 residues. CDR1 and CDR2 (germline): MNHEY, SMNVEV (reference sequence). This sample was taken from a study of shared clonotypes between healthy human individuals. Libraries were prepared by immunoSEQ multiplex PCR; TCRdb keeps only in-frame clonotypes and omits some of them. The table lists about 2,500,000 clones, more than 80% of them singletons. The chain links TRBV27 to TRBJ2-7, with TRBD2 matching over 7 bases. The source is a young man in good health. What was sequenced was naive CD4+ T cells sorted from blood. Subset in this sample: CD45RA+ positively selected. Written as DNA, the CDR3 is TGTGCCAGCAGCCACGACCCAGCGGGAACCTACGAGCAGTACTTC. The encoded protein is CASSHDPAGTYEQYF.